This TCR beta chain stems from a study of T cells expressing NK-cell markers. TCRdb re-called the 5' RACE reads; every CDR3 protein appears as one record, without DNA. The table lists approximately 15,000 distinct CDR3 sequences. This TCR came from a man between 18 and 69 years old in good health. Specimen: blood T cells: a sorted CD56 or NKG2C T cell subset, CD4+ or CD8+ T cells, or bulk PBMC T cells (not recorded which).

This CDR3 reads CASSRNWETNSYNEQFF. The chain employs TRBV4-3 and TRBJ2-1; TCRdb selects TRBD2, and the lack of DNA leaves this call unchecked. The V gene's germline CDR1 is LGHNA and CDR2 YSLEER. This CDR3 has 17 residues.